One sample yielded the 17 T cell receptor beta chains listed below, sequenced in a study of blood T cell repertoires in COVID-19. Generated by immunoSEQ multiplex PCR, the TCRdb table keeps only in-frame clones and is missing some. The table lists about 230,000 clones, over 80% of them singletons. The sequenced sample consisted of peripheral blood. These receptor sequences come from a middle-aged man with acute or convalescent COVID-19.

The chain combines TRBV5-4 with TRBJ2-7; D is perhaps TRBD2 (5 bases). This CDR3 spans 13 amino acids. With 2 bases removed from V and 4 bases from J, the gap between germline ends came to 10 bases. The germline CDR1 and CDR2 sequences are SGHNT and YYREEE (reference sequence). The CDR3 nucleotides read TGTGCCAGCAGCTTCTCGGGAAGTTACGAGCAGTACTTC. Its translation is CASSFSGSYEQYF.

This clone was observed a single time. V usage is TRBV11-2 and J usage is TRBJ1-4; D remains ambiguous. The CDR3 is made up of 14 amino acids. The V gene's germline CDR1 is SGHAT and CDR2 FQNNGV. The V gene lost 3 bases and the J gene lost 0 bases, with 5 bases spanning the gap. The CDR3 DNA reads as TGTGCCAGCAGCTTTGGAGCAACTAATGAAAAACTGTTTTTT. Translation gives CASSFGATNEKLFF.

V usage is TRBV7-3 and J usage is TRBJ2-1; 9 positions agree with TRBD1. CDR1 is SGHTA, CDR2 FQGTGA, per germline. The V gene end was trimmed by 2 bases and the J gene end by 5 bases; junction bases not matched to a gene: 7. The CDR3 is made up of 16 amino acids. For the CDR3, the DNA is TGTGCCAGCAGCTTAGGGTCGGGGACAGGGAACAATGAGCAGTTCTTC. This sequence encodes CASSLGSGTGNNEQFF.

In regard to this clone: Within the sample, other DNA sequences also encode this same CDR3. V gene TRBV5-5 combines with J gene TRBJ1-4; D possibly corresponds to TRBD1 (5 bases). The germline gives CDR1 SGHKS, CDR2 YYEKEE (reference sequence). The length of the CDR3 is 16 residues. The V and J ends lost 0 bases and 0 bases respectively, with 9 bases between them. CDR3 protein: CASSLGPRATNEKLFF. The CDR3 bases are TGTGCCAGCAGCTTGGGGCCCAGGGCAACTAATGAAAAACTGTTTTTT.

This sequence joins TRBV7-2 and TRBJ2-1; no clear D gene. CDR1 and CDR2 (germline): SGHTA, FQGNSA. Trimming stripped 0 bases from V and 9 bases from J, with 12 bases between. The CDR3 loop spans 14 amino acids. CDR3: CASSLALNSGEQFF. DNA of the CDR3: TGTGCCAGCAGCTTAGCTCTTAATTCGGGTGAGCAGTTCTTC.

The CDR3 loop is CASSDGQGAGYGYTF. CDR3 in DNA: TGTGCCAGCAGTGACGGACAGGGCGCCGGCTATGGCTACACCTTC. J is TRBJ1-2 and V is TRBV6-1, with 8 nucleotides matching TRBD1. Per germline, CDR1 MNHNS and CDR2 SASEGT. The V gene end was trimmed by 3 bases and the J gene end by 4 bases; junction bases not matched to a gene: 7. The CDR3 sequence is 15 residues long.

The chain couples TRBV7-3 to TRBJ2-3, with D possibly matching TRBD2 (5 bases). This CDR3 contains 14 residues. Looked up from germline, CDR1 is SGHTA and CDR2 is FQGTGA. V was clipped by 2 bases and J by 2 bases, with 8 bases between them. The CDR3 spells CASSLGLLTDTQYF. CDR3 in DNA: TGTGCCAGCAGCTTAGGACTCCTCACAGATACGCAGTATTTT.

The chain is built from TRBV19 and TRBJ2-1; possible D gene TRBD1, 6 bases. V lost 3 bases to trimming and J lost 0 bases, with 9 bases between them. Per germline, CDR1 LNHDA and CDR2 SQIVND (reference sequence). The length of the CDR3 is 15 residues. The CDR3 DNA is TGTGCCAGTAGTATCGCAGGGGTCTCCTACAATGAGCAGTTCTTC. Its translation is CASSIAGVSYNEQFF.

The J gene is TRBJ2-7, the V gene TRBV3-1 (or the pseudogene TRBV3-2); 10 positions agree with TRBD2. Germline CDR1 reads LGHDT; CDR2 reads YNNKEL (reference sequence). There are 15 residues in the CDR3. V was clipped by 4 bases and J by 6 bases; unmatched bases: 9. The CDR3 DNA follows: TGTGCCAGCAGCCCAAGGGTTCTAGCGGGAGTCGAGCAGTACTTC. It is translated as CASSPRVLAGVEQYF.

CDR3 protein: CASRLGTSGRDNEQFF. The CDR3 DNA follows: TGTGCCAGCAGATTAGGGACTAGCGGGAGGGACAATGAGCAGTTCTTC. The chain is built from TRBV5-4 and TRBJ2-1; 16 bases are shared with TRBD2. This CDR3 has 16 amino acids. J was trimmed by 5 bases and V by 5 bases; bases with no gene match: 4. Germline V CDR1 and CDR2: SGHNT, YYREEE (reference sequence).

The chain uses TRBV5-1 and TRBJ2-7, with a weak D call TRBD2 (6 bases). The ends were cut back, 5 bases at V and 2 bases at J, with 11 bases in the middle. This CDR3 region has 13 residues. Germline CDR1 and CDR2: SGHRS and YFSETQ. The CDR3 is CASSRDSTYEQYF. For the CDR3, the DNA is TGCGCCAGCAGTAGGGACTCAACCTACGAGCAGTACTTC.

The chain uses TRBV7-9 and TRBJ1-1, with 7 bases identical to TRBD1. Trimming took 7 bases from V and 1 from J; bases not matched to a gene: 6. This CDR3 contains 14 residues. Germline V CDR1 and CDR2: SEHNR, FQNEAQ (reference sequence). CDR3 coding DNA: TGTGCCAGCACTTCGACAGGGACGAACACTGAAGCTTTCTTT. This encodes CASTSTGTNTEAFF.

V and J are TRBV28 and TRBJ1-3; 7 bases are a match to TRBD1. CDR3 length equals 15 residues. The trim removed 5 bases at V and 4 bases at J, leaving 8 bases unmatched. CDR1 is MDHEN, CDR2 SYDVKM, per germline. CDR3 in DNA: TGTGCCAGCAGTCCGTCAGGGACAGAGGGAAACACCATATATTTT. This encodes CASSPSGTEGNTIYF.

This chain joins TRBV4-2 and TRBJ2-7; D is possibly TRBD2 (5 bases). Germline CDR1 reads LGHNA; CDR2 reads YNFKEQ. The ends were cut back, 6 bases at V and 3 bases at J, with 9 bases in the middle. The CDR3 sequence is 12 residues long. For the CDR3, the DNA is TGTGCCAGCAGTCACGACTACTACGAGCAGTACTTC. It codes for CASSHDYYEQYF.

In regard to this clone: This sample includes further DNA sequences coding for the same CDR3. The chain is built from TRBV6-5 and TRBJ2-7; D is ambiguous. V lost 2 bases to trimming and J lost 0 bases, with 8 bases between them. Germline values: CDR1 MNHEY, CDR2 SVGAGI. The CDR3 sequence is 14 residues long. The CDR3 protein is CASSYTRSSYEQYF. The CDR3 region has the DNA TGTGCCAGCAGTTACACACGGAGCTCCTACGAGCAGTACTTC.

J is TRBJ1-4 and V is TRBV7-9; 8 bases agree with TRBD1. From germline, CDR1 is SEHNR and CDR2 FQNEAQ (reference sequence). This CDR3 comprises 14 residues. The V gene end was trimmed by 5 bases and the J gene end by 8 bases; junction bases not matched to a gene: 7. The DNA of the CDR3 is TGTGCCAGCAGCACAGACAGGGGAGGAGAAAAACTGTTTTTT. Amino acids: CASSTDRGGEKLFF.

This clone was detected a few times. The chain links TRBV27 to TRBJ2-2, with D possibly matching TRBD2 (6 bases). CDR1 is MNHEY and CDR2 is SMNVEV in the germline V gene (reference sequence). The V gene lost 6 bases and the J gene lost 3 bases, with 14 bases spanning the gap. The CDR3 loop spans 15 amino acids. DNA for the CDR3: TGTGCCAGCAGAACTTTTGCGGGGCACACCGGGGAGCTGTTTTTT. As protein: CASRTFAGHTGELFF.